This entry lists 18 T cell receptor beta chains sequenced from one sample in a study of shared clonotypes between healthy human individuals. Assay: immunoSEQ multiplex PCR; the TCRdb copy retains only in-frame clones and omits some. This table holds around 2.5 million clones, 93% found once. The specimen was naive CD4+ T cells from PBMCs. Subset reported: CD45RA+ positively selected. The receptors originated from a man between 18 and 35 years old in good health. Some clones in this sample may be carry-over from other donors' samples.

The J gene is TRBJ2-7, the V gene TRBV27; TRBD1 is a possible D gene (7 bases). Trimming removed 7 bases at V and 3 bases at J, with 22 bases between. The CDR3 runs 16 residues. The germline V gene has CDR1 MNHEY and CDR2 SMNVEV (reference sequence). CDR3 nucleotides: TGTGCCAGCAAGCCATTCGGGGGCAGGGGGTACTACGAGCAGTACTTC. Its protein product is CASKPFGGRGYYEQYF.

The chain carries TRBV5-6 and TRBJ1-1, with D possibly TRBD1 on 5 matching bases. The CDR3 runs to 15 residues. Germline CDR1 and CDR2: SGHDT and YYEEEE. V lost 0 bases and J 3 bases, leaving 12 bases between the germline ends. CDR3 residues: CASSLVGGGHTEAFF. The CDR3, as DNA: TGTGCCAGCAGCTTGGTCGGGGGTGGTCACACTGAAGCTTTCTTT.

CDR3 bases: TGTGCCAGCGGGGGACAGGGGAACACTGAAGCTTTCTTT. Translation gives CASGGQGNTEAFF. This sequence joins TRBV27 and TRBJ1-1, with TRBD1 matching 9 bases. CDR1 and CDR2 (germline): MNHEY, SMNVEV (reference sequence). V lost 8 bases and J lost 1; bases outside the gene matches: 2. The CDR3 runs to 13 residues.

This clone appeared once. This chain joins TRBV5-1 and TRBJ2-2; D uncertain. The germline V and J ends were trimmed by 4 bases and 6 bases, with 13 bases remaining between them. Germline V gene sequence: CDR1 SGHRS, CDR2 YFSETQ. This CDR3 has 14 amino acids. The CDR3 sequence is CASSPRERAGELFF. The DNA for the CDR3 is TGCGCCAGCAGCCCCCGTGAAAGGGCCGGGGAGCTGTTTTTT. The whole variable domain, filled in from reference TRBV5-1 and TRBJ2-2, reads KAGVTQTPRYLIKTRGQQVTLSCSPISGHRSVSWYQQTPGQGLQFLFEYFSETQRNKGNFPGRFSGRQFSNSRSEMNVSTLELGDSALYLCASSPRERAGELFFGEGSRLTVL.

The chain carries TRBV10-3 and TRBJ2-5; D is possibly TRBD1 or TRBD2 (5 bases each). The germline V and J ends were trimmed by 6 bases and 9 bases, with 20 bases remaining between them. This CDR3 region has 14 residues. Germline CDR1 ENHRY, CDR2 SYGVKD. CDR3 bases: TGTGCCATCAGCGCAGACGGGACCGGAGTGCCCCAGTACTTC. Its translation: CAISADGTGVPQYF.

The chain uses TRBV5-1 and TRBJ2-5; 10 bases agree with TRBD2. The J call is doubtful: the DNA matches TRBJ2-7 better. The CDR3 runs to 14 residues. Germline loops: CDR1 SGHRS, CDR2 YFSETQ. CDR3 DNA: TGCGCCAGCAGCTTCCTAGCGGGAGCCGACGAGCAGTACTTC. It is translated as CASSFLAGADEQYF.

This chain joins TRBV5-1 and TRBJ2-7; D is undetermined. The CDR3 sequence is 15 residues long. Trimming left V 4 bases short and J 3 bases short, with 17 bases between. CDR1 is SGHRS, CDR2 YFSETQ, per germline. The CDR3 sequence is CASSPVAVTLYEQYF. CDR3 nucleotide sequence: TGCGCCAGCAGCCCGGTCGCCGTAACCCTCTACGAGCAGTACTTC.

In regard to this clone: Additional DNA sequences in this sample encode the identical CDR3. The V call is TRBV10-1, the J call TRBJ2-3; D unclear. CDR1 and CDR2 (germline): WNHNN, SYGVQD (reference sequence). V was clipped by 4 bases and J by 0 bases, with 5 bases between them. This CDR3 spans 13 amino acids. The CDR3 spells CASSGGSTDTQYF. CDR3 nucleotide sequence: TGCGCCAGCAGTGGTGGTAGCACAGATACGCAGTATTTT.

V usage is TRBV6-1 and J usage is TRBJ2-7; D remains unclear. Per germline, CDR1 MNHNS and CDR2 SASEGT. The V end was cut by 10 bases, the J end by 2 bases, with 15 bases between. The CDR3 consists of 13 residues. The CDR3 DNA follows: TGTGCCACCCGCGTGACAAGTACCTACGAGCAGTACTTC. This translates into CATRVTSTYEQYF.

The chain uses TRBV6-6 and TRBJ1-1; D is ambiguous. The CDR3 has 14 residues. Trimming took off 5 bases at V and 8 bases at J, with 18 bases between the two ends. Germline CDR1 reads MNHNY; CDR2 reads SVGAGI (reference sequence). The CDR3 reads CASSIQSSVSEAFF. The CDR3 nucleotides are TGTGCCAGCAGTATACAATCGTCAGTGTCGGAAGCTTTCTTT.

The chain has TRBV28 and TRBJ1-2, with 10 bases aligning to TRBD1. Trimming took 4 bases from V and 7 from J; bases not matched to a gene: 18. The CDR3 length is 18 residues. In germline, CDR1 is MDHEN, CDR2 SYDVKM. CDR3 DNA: TGTGCCAGCAGTTCATCTCCGGGACAGGGGTATTTGTTCGGTGGCTACACCTTC. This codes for CASSSSPGQGYLFGGYTF.

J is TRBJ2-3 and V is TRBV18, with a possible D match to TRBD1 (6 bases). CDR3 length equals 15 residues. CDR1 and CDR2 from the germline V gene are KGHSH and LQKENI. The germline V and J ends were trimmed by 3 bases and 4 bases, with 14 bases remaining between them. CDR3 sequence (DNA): TGTGCCAGCTCACCTGACAGGCTCTTGGCAGATACGCAGTATTTT. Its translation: CASSPDRLLADTQYF.

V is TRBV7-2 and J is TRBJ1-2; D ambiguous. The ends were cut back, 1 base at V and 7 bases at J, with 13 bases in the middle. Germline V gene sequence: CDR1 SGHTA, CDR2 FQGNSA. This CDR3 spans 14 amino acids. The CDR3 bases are TGTGCCAGCAGCTTAGACTCCCAAATTCGTGGCTACACCTTC. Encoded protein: CASSLDSQIRGYTF.

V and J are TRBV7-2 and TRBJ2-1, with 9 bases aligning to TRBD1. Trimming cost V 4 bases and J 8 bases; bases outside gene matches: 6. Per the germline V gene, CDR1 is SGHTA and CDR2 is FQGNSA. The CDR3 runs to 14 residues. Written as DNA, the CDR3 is TGTGCCAGCAGCTACGGGACAGGGCTGGATGAGCAGTTCTTC. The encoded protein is CASSYGTGLDEQFF.

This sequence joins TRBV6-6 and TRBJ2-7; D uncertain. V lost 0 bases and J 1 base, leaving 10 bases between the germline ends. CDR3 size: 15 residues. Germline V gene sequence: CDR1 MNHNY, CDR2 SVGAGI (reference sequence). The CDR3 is CASSYSIGRSYEQYF. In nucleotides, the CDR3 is TGTGCCAGCAGTTACTCGATTGGTCGTTCCTACGAGCAGTACTTC.

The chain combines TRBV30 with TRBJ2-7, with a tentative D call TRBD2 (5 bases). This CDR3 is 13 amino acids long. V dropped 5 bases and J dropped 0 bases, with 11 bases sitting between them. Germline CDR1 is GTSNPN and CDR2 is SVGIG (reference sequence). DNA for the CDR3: TGTGCCTGGGCCCCGGGGAGCTCCTACGAGCAGTACTTC. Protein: CAWAPGSSYEQYF.

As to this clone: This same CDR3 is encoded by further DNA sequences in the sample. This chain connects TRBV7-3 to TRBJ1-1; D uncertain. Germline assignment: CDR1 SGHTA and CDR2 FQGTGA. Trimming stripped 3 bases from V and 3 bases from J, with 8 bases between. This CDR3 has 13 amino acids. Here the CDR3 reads CASSLTRDTEAFF. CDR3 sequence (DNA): TGTGCCAGCAGCTTGACGAGGGACACTGAAGCTTTCTTT.

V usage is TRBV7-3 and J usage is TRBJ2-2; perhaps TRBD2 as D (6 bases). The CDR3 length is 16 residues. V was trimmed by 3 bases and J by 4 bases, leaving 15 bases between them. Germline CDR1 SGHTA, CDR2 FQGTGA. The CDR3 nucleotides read TGTGCCAGCAGCTTTTCGGCGGGGTTTGGCACCGGGGAGCTGTTTTTT. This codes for CASSFSAGFGTGELFF.